The T cell receptor beta chain described here comes from a study of T cells after yellow fever vaccination. Template switching by 5'RACE produced TCR cDNA, adding a universal primer site and UMIs. TCRdb analysed the 5' RACE reads with MiXCR anew, one entry per CDR3 protein. The sample contains 310,000 or so distinct CDR3 sequences, 3.6% of which appear only once. Study-wide results and caveats: Detected again after the booster were most primary-vaccination clones, at nearly 97% CD4 and approximately 85% CD8. It was a small share of clonotypes that appeared in both CD4 and CD8 compartments.

Of note for this clonotype: Its antigen is not identified.

This receptor was identified in a man aged 18 to 30 who received the YFV17D yellow fever vaccine. The sequenced sample was PBMCs, obtained on the day of the yellow fever booster vaccination.

In DNA form, the CDR3 reads TGTGCCAGCAGTGCTCAGCAGGGACAGGGCGGCTACACCTTC. Its protein product is CASSAQQGQGGYTF. The chain recombines TRBV12-3 or TRBV12-4 with TRBJ1-2; 9 bases align to TRBD1. CDR3 length: 14 residues. V trimming: 5 bases; J trimming: 8 bases; junction bases outside the gene matches: 9.